This T cell receptor beta chain was captured by sequencing in a study of cytomegalovirus exposure and HLA in healthy donors. Study-wide findings and caveats: Later work found most CMV-associated TCR beta chains apparently HLA-restricted. It was only CMV serostatus that was available as immune exposure information.

This CDR3 has 16 residues. Trimming cost V 2 bases and J 2 bases; bases outside gene matches: 9. Germline V gene lookup returns CDR1 MNHNS and CDR2 SASEGT. The primer mix had 60 Vbeta and 13 Jbeta primers. Original handling: Unique TCR beta chains numbered approximately 80 million in a later analysis, with around 10 million shared. The method was immunoSEQ multiplex PCR; TCRdb's version includes in-frame clones alone and lacks a portion of them. V and J calls and clone size are copied from that table; D and trimming were computed from the DNA. The data contain more than 150,000 clones, around 80% of them seen just once; the ten biggest clones take up around 1.4%. Notes on this clone: Its antigen is currently unknown.

The sequencing sample was made of PBMCs. The sequence was obtained from a girl aged 5-17 years in good health and CMV-seropositive. The J gene is TRBJ2-7, the V gene TRBV6-1; 7 positions match TRBD1. CDR3 DNA sequence: TGTGCCAGCAGTGAACGCTTAGGGGGCAGCACCTACGAGCAGTACTTC. This sequence encodes CASSERLGGSTYEQYF.